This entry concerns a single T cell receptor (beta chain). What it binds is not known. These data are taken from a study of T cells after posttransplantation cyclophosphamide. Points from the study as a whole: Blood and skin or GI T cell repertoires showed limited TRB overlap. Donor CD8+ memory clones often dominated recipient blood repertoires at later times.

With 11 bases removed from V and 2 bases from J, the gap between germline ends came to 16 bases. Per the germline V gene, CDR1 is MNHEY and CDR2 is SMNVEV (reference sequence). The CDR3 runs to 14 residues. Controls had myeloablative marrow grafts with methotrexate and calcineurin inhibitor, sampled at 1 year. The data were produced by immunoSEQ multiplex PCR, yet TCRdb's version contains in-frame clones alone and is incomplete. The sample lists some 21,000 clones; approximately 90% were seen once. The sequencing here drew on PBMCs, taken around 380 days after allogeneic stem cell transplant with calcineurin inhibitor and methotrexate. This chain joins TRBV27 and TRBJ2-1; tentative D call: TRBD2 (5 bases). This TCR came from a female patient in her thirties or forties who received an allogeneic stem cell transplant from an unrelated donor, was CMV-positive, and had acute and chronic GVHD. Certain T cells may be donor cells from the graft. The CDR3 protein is CASFRGRPYNEQFF. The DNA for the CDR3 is TGTGCCTCATTCCGAGGGAGACCCTACAATGAGCAGTTCTTC.